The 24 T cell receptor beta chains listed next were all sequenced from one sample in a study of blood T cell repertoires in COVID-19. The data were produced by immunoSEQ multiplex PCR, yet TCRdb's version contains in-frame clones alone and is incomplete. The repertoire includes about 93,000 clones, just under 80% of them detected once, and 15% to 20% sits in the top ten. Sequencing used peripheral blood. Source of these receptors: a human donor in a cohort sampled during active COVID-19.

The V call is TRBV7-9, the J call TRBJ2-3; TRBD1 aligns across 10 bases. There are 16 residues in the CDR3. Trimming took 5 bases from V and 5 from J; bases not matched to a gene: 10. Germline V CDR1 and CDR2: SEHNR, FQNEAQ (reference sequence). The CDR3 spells CASSPNSGQGVDTQYF. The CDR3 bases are TGTGCCAGCAGCCCGAATAGTGGACAGGGGGTAGATACGCAGTATTTT.

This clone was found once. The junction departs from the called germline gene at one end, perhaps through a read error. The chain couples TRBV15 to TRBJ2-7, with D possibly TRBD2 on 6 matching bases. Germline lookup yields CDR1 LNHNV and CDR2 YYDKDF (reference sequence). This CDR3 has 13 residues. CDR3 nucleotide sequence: TGTGCCACCAGCAGAGATTTTGGCGGGGCGGGCTCCTTC. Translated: CATSRDFGGAGSF.

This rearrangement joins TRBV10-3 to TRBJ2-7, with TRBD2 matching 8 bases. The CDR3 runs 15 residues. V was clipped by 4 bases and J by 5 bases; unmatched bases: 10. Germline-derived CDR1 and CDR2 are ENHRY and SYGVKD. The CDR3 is CAISVGREARNEQYF. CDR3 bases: TGTGCCATCAGTGTTGGGCGGGAGGCGAGGAACGAGCAGTACTTC.

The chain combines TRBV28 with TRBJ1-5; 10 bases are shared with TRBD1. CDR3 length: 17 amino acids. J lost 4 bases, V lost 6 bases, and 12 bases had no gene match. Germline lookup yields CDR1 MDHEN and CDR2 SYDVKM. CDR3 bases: TGTGCCAGCAGCCTTCCTACCGGGACAGGGGTAAATCAGCCCCAGCATTTT. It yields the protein CASSLPTGTGVNQPQHF.

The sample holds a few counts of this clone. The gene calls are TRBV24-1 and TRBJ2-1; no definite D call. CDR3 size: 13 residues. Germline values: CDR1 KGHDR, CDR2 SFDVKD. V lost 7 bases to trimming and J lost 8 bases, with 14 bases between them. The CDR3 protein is CATRKPSGDEQFF. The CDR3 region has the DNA TGTGCCACCAGAAAACCTAGTGGCGATGAGCAGTTCTTC.

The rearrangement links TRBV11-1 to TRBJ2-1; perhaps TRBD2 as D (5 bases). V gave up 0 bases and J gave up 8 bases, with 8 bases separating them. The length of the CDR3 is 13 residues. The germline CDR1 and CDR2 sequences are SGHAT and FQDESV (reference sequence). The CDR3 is CASSLASVDEQFF. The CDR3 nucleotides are TGTGCCAGCAGCTTAGCTAGCGTCGATGAGCAGTTCTTC.

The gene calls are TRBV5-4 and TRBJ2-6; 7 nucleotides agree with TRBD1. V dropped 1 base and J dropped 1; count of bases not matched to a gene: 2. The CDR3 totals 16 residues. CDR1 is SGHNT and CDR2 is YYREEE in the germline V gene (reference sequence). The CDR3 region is CASSLTQGSGANVLTF. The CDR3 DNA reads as TGTGCCAGCAGCTTGACACAGGGGTCTGGGGCCAACGTCCTGACTTTC.

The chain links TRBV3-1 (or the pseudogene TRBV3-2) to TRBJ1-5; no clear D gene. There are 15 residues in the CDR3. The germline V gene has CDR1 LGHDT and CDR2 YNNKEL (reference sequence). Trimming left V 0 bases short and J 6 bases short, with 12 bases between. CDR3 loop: CASSQEWGAGQPQHF. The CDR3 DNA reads TGTGCCAGCAGCCAAGAATGGGGAGCCGGTCAGCCCCAGCATTTT.

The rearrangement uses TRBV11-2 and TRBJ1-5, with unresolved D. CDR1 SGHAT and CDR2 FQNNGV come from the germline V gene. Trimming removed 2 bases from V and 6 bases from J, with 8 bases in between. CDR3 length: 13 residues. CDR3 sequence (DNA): TGTGCCAGCAGCTTAATTTCCTCTCAGCCCCAGCATTTT. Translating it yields CASSLISSQPQHF.

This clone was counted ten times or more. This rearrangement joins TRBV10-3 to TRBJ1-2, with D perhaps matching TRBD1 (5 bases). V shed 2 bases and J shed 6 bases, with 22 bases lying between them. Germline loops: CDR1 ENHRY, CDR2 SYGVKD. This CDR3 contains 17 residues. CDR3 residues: CAISEDFVWTPSNGYTF. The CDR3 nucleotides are TGTGCCATCAGTGAGGACTTCGTTTGGACACCGAGCAATGGCTACACCTTC.

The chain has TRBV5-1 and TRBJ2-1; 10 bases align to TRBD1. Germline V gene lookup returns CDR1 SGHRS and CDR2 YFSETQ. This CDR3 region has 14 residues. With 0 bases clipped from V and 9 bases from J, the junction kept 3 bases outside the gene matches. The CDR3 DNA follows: TGCGCCAGCAGCTTGGGGGACAGGGGAGGTGAGCAGTTCTTC. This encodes CASSLGDRGGEQFF.

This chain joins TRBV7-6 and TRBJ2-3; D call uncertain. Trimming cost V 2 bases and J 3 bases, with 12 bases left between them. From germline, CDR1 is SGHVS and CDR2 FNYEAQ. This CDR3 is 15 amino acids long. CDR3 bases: TGTGCCAGCAGCTTACAGGCCATTGGTACAGATACGCAGTATTTT. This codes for CASSLQAIGTDTQYF.

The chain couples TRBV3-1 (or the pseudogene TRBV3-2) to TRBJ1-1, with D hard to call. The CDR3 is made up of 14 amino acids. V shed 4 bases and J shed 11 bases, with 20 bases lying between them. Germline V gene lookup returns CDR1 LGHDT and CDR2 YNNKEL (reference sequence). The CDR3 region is CASSPSTRASPAFF. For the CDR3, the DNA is TGTGCCAGCAGCCCGTCCACGAGAGCTAGTCCGGCTTTCTTT.

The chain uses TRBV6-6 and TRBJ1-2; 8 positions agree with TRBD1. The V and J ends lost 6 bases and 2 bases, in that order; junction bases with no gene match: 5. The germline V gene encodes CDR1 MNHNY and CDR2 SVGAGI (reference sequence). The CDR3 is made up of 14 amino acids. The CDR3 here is CASRPGQENYGYTF. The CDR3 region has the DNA TGTGCCAGCAGACCGGGACAGGAGAACTATGGCTACACCTTC.

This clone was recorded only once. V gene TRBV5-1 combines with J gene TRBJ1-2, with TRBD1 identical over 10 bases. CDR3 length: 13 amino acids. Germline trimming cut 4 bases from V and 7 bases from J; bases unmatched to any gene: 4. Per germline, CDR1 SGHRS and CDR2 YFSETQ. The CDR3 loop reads CASSKDRGPGYTF. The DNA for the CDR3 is TGCGCCAGCAGCAAAGACAGGGGGCCTGGCTACACCTTC.

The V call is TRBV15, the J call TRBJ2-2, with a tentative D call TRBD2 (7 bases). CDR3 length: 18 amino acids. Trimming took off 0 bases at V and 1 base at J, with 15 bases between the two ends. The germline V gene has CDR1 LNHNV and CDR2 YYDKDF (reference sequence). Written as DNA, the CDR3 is TGTGCCACCAGCAGAGATTCCGGCGGGGGCCGGAACACCGGGGAGCTGTTTTTT. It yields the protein CATSRDSGGGRNTGELFF. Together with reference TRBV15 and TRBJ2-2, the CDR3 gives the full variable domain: DAMVIQNPRYQVTQFGKPVTLSCSQTLNHNVMYWYQQKSSQAPKLLFHYYDKDFNNEADTPDNFQSRRPNTSFCFLDIRSPGLGDTAMYLCATSRDSGGGRNTGELFFGEGSRLTVL.

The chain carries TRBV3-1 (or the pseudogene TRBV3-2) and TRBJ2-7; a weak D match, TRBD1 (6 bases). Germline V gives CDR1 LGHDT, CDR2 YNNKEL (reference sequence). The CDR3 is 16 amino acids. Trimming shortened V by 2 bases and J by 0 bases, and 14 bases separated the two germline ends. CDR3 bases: TGTGCCAGCAGCCAAAGGATGACAGGCCTCTCCTACGAGCAGTACTTC. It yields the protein CASSQRMTGLSYEQYF.

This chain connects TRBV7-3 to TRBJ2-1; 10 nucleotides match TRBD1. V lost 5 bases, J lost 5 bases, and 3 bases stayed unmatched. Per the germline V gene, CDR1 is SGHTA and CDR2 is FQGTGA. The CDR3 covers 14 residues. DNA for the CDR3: TGTGCCAGCAGCCGGGACAGGGGTGACAATGAGCAGTTCTTC. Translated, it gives CASSRDRGDNEQFF.

The CDR3 bases are TGTGCTAGTGTCCGCGGGCGAGCCTACAATGAGCAGTTCTTC. Translation: CASVRGRAYNEQFF. The J gene is TRBJ2-1, the V gene TRBV12-5; possible D gene TRBD2, 5 bases. Germline loops: CDR1 LGHNT, CDR2 FRNRAP. The CDR3 is made up of 14 amino acids. V lost 7 bases, J lost 2 bases, and 12 bases lay in between.

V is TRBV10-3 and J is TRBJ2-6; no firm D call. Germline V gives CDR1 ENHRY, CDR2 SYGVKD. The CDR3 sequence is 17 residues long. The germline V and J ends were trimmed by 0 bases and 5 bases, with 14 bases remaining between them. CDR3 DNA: TGTGCCATCAGTGAGTCGCCAGGCCCCCGAAGGGCCAACGTCCTGACTTTC. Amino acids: CAISESPGPRRANVLTF.

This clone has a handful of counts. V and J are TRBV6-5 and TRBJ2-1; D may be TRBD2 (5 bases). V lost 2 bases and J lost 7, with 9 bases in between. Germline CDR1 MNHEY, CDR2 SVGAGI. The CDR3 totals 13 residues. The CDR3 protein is CASSYGGRNEQFF. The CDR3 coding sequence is TGTGCCAGCAGTTACGGAGGACGGAATGAGCAGTTCTTC.

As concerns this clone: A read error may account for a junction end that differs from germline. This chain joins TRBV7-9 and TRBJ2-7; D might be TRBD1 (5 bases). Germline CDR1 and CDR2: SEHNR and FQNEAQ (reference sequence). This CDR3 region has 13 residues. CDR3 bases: TGTGTCAGCAGCTCGGACACGGTCGGCGAGCAGTACTTC. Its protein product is CVSSSDTVGEQYF.

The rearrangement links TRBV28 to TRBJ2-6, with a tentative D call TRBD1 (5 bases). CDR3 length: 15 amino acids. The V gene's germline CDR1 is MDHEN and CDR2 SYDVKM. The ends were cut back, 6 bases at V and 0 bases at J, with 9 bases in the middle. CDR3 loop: CASRLQGSGANVLTF. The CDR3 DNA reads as TGTGCCAGCAGACTTCAGGGCTCTGGGGCCAACGTCCTGACTTTC.

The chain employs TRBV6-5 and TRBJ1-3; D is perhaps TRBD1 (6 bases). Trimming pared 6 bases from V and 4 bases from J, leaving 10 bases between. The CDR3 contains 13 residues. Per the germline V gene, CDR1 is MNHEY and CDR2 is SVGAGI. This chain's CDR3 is CASRATGGNTIYF. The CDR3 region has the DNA TGTGCCAGCAGAGCCACAGGGGGAAACACCATATATTTT.